These 10 T cell receptor beta chains share one sample of origin, sequenced in a study of blood T cell repertoires in COVID-19. Method: immunoSEQ multiplex PCR; TCRdb's copy keeps in-frame clones and lacks some. The table has 150,000 or so clones, about 87% seen once; the top ten hold about a tenth. The specimen sequenced was peripheral blood. These receptors were collected from a woman aged 70 to 79 with COVID-19, enrolled during active disease.

The V call is TRBV6-6, the J call TRBJ1-5; TRBD1 aligns across 7 bases. The germline CDR1 and CDR2 sequences are MNHNY and SVGAGI (reference sequence). The CDR3 spans 14 residues. With 6 bases clipped from V and 3 bases from J, the junction kept 5 bases outside the gene matches. The DNA for the CDR3 is TGTGCCAGCAGACCCGGGACAGTCAATCAGCCCCAGCATTTT. It translates to CASRPGTVNQPQHF.

This clone was detected a few times. J is TRBJ1-1 and V is TRBV10-3; D remains unclear. Trimming took 5 bases from V and 0 from J, leaving 16 bases between them. Germline-derived CDR1 and CDR2 are ENHRY and SYGVKD. The CDR3 is made up of 16 amino acids. The CDR3 nucleotides are TGTGCCATCAGTTCTTCGGCGCAGGCAATGAACACTGAAGCTTTCTTT. Translation: CAISSSAQAMNTEAFF.

The chain combines TRBV27 with TRBJ1-1; no firm D call. Germline loops: CDR1 MNHEY, CDR2 SMNVEV (reference sequence). The V end was cut by 4 bases, the J end by 7 bases, with 13 bases between. The CDR3 is made up of 13 amino acids. The DNA of the CDR3 is TGTGCCAGCAGTTCTCGGCCCGAGGTTGAAGCTTTCTTT. Its protein product is CASSSRPEVEAFF.

This chain's CDR3 is CASSLVGGGQETQYF. CDR3 sequence (DNA): TGTGCCAGCAGCTTAGTAGGCGGGGGGCAGGAGACCCAGTACTTC. This rearrangement joins TRBV11-2 to TRBJ2-5; 8 bases are shared with TRBD2. J lost 5 bases, V lost 1 base, and 6 bases had no gene match. Looked up from germline, CDR1 is SGHAT and CDR2 is FQNNGV. This CDR3 has 15 amino acids. The variable domain in full, with the rest retrieved from reference TRBV11-2 and TRBJ2-5, is EAGVAQSPRYKIIEKRQSVAFWCNPISGHATLYWYQQILGQGPKLLIQFQNNGVVDDSQLPKDRFSAERLKGVDSTLKIQPAKLEDSAVYLCASSLVGGGQETQYFGPGTRLLVL.

The chain combines TRBV7-9 with TRBJ1-1, with D maybe TRBD1 (6 bases). Germline V gene lookup returns CDR1 SEHNR and CDR2 FQNEAQ (reference sequence). CDR3 length: 13 residues. V shed 6 bases and J shed 4 bases, with 12 bases lying between them. The CDR3 loop is CASRGASGTEAFF. The CDR3 nucleotides read TGTGCCAGCAGGGGGGCATCGGGCACTGAAGCTTTCTTT.

The chain couples TRBV19 to TRBJ1-5, with 7 bases fitting TRBD1. This CDR3 region has 18 residues. In germline, CDR1 is LNHDA, CDR2 SQIVND (reference sequence). J gave up 0 bases and V 4 bases, and 12 bases lay outside the gene matches. CDR3 sequence reads: CASSNRQGGWDSNQPQHF. Written as DNA, the CDR3 is TGTGCCAGTAGTAATAGACAAGGGGGCTGGGATAGCAATCAGCCCCAGCATTTT.

The chain has TRBV28 and TRBJ2-3; 10 nucleotides match TRBD2. The CDR3 loop spans 16 amino acids. Per germline, CDR1 MDHEN and CDR2 SYDVKM. Losses at the gene ends were 4 bases for V and 2 bases for J; bases not matched to a gene: 6. The CDR3 DNA reads as TGTGCCAGCAGTTCGCCTAGCGGGGGTTACACAGATACGCAGTATTTT. Translation: CASSSPSGGYTDTQYF.

This chain connects TRBV6-5 to TRBJ1-5; a possible D gene is TRBD1 (6 bases). V was pared by 10 bases and J by 0 bases, with 16 bases between. The CDR3 length is 15 residues. CDR1 is MNHEY and CDR2 is SVGAGI in the germline V gene. For the CDR3, the DNA is TGTGCCACCTTCGGACAGCCGTATAGCAATCAGCCCCAGCATTTT. This gives the protein CATFGQPYSNQPQHF.

This clone has a single count. The rearrangement joins TRBV4-1 to TRBJ2-2; a possible D gene is TRBD2 (5 bases). Germline V gene data show CDR1 as MGHRA and CDR2 as YSYEKL. V lost 0 bases and J 4 bases, leaving 9 bases between the germline ends. The CDR3 spans 15 residues. The CDR3: CASSQDTAGTGELFF. CDR3 nucleotide sequence: TGCGCCAGCAGCCAAGATACCGCGGGCACCGGGGAGCTGTTTTTT.

The rearrangement uses TRBV5-5 and TRBJ2-7, with D perhaps matching TRBD1 (6 bases). The CDR3 is 17 amino acids. Germline V gene sequence: CDR1 SGHKS, CDR2 YYEKEE (reference sequence). Trimming took off 2 bases at V and 5 bases at J, with 23 bases between the two ends. Here the CDR3 DNA reads TGTGCCAGCAGCTTTCAACTGGGCGCAGGGGTGTGGGACGAGCAGTACTTC. It yields the protein CASSFQLGAGVWDEQYF.